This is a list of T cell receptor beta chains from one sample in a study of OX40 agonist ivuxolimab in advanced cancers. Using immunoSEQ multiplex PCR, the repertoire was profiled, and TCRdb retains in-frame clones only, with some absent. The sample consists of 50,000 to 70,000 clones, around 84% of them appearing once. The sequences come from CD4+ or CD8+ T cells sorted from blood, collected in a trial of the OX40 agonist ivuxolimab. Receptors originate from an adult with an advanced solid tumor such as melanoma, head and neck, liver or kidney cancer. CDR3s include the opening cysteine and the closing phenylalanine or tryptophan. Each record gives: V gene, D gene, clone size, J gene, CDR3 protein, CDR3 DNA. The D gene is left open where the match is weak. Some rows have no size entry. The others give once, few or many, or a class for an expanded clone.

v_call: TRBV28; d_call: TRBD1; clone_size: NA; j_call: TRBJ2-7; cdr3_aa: CASSPPGGGNEQYF; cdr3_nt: TGTGCCAGCAGTCCCCCAGGGGGTGGGAACGAGCAGTACTTC
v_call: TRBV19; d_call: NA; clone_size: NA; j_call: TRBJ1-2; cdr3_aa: CASTVTRGANYGYTF; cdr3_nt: TGTGCCAGTACCGTCACTAGAGGGGCTAACTATGGCTACACCTTC
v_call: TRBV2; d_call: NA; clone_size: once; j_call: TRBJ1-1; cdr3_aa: CASSEARGDEAFF; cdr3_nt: TGTGCCAGCAGTGAGGCCAGAGGTGACGAAGCTTTCTTT
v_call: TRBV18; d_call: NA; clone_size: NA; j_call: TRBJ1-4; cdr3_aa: CASSSDKNEKLFF; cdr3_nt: TGTGCCAGCTCCTCGGACAAAAATGAAAAACTGTTTTTT
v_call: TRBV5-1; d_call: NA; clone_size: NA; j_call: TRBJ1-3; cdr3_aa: CASSLVGPRFGNTIYF; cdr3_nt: TGCGCCAGCAGCTTGGTGGGGCCCCGGTTTGGAAACACCATATATTTT
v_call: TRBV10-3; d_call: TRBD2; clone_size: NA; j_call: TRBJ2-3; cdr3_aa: CAISEASSGNTDTQYF; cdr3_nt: TGTGCCATCAGTGAGGCTTCTAGCGGGAACACAGATACGCAGTATTTT
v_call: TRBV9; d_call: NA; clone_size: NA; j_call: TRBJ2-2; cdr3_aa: CASSSFTGVTGELFF; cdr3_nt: TGTGCCAGCAGCAGTTTTACGGGGGTAACCGGGGAGCTGTTTTTT
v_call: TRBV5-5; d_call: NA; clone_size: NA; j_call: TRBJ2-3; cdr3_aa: CASSLDAGTASDTQYF; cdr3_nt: TGTGCCAGCAGCTTGGATGCGGGGACAGCCTCGGATACGCAGTATTTT
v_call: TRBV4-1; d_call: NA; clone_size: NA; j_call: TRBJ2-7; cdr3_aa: CASSQVRGTEQYF; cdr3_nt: TGCGCCAGCAGCCAAGTGAGGGGGACGGAGCAGTACTTC
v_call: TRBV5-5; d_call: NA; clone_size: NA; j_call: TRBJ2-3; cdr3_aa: CASSLISSTDTQYF; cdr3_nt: TGTGCCAGCAGCTTAATAAGTAGCACAGATACGCAGTATTTT
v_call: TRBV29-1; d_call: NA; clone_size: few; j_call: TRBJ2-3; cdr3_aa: CSVAPGGADTQYF; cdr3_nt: TGCAGCGTTGCACCGGGTGGGGCAGATACGCAGTATTTT
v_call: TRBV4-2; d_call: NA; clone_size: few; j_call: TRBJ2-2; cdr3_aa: CASSQERGTGELFF; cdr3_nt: TGTGCCAGCAGCCAAGAAAGGGGAACCGGGGAGCTGTTTTTT
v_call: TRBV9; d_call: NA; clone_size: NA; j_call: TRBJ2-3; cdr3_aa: CASSVRGGTDTQYF; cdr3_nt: TGTGCCAGCAGCGTAAGGGGAGGTACAGATACGCAGTATTTT
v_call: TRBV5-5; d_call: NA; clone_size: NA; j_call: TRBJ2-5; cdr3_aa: CASSLVSRGGETQYF; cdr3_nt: TGTGCCAGCAGCTTGGTATCCCGTGGGGGCGAGACCCAGTACTTC
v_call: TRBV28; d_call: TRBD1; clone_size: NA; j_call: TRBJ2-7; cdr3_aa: CASSPGQTRQYF; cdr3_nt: TGTGCCAGCAGCCCGGGACAGACAAGGCAGTACTTC
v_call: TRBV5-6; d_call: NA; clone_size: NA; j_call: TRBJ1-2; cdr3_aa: CASSPIGPNYGYTF; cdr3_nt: TGTGCCAGCAGCCCAATCGGACCGAACTATGGCTACACCTTC
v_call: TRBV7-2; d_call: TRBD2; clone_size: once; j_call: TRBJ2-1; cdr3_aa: CASSELAGAGFF; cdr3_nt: TGTGCCAGCAGCGAACTAGCGGGGGCAGGGTTCTTC
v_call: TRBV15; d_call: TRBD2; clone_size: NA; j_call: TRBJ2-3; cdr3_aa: CATSLQGGGLAGDPDTQYF; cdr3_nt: TGTGCCACCAGCCTCCAGGGGGGTGGGCTAGCGGGAGATCCAGATACGCAGTATTTT
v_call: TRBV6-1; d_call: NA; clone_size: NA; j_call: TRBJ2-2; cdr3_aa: CASSEAAGRWTGELFF; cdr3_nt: TGTGCCAGCAGTGAAGCCGCGGGGAGATGGACCGGGGAGCTGTTTTTT
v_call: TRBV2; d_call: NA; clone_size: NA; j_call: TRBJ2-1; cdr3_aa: CASSERGYNEQFF; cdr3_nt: TGTGCCAGCAGTGAACGGGGCTACAATGAGCAGTTCTTC
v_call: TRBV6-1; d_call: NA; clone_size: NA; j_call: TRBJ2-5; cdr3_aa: CASSLHLRGGETQYF; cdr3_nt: TGTGCCAGCAGCCTCCACCTCAGGGGTGGTGAGACCCAGTACTTC
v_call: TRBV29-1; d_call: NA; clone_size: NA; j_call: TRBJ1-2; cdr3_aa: CSVEGGASDGYTF; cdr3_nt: TGCAGCGTTGAAGGGGGCGCCTCGGATGGCTACACCTTC
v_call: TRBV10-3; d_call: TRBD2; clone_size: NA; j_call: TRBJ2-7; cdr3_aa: CAARGAGGGEQYF; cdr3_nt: TGTGCCGCCCGCGGAGCGGGAGGGGGCGAGCAGTACTTC
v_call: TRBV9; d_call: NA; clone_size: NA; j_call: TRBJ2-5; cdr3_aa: CASSEQGGETQYF; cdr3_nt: TGTGCCAGCAGCGAACAGGGGGGGGAGACCCAGTACTTC
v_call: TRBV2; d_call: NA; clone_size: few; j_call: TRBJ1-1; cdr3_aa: CASGPQRLNTEAFF; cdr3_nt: TGTGCCAGCGGCCCCCAGCGATTGAACACTGAAGCTTTCTTT
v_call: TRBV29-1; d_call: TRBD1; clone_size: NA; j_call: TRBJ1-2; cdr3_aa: CSVAAGGPTNGYTF; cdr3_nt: TGCAGCGTTGCAGCAGGGGGCCCCACTAATGGCTACACCTTC
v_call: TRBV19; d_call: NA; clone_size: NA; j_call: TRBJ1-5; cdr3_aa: CASSRGLTGNQPQHF; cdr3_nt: TGTGCCAGTAGTAGGGGACTGACGGGCAATCAGCCCCAGCATTTT
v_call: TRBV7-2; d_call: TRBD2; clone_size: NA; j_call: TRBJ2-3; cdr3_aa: CASSLEAGGATDTQYF; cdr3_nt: TGTGCCAGCAGCTTGGAAGCGGGGGGTGCCACAGATACGCAGTATTTT
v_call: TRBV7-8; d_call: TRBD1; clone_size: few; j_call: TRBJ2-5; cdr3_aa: CASSFTNRGGQETQYF; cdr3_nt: TGTGCCAGCAGCTTTACAAACAGGGGTGGTCAAGAGACCCAGTACTTC
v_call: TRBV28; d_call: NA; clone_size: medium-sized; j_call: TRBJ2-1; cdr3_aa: CASRPRYNEQFF; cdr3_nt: TGTGCCAGCAGGCCACGTTACAATGAGCAGTTCTTC
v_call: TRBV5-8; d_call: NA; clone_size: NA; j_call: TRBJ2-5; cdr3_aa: CASSVKTGETQYF; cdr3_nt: TGTGCCAGCAGCGTTAAGACAGGTGAAACCCAGTACTTC
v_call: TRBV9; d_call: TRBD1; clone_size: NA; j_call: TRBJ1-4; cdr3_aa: CASSVEARGFGDEKLFF; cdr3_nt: TGTGCCAGCAGCGTAGAGGCCAGGGGGTTCGGTGATGAAAAACTGTTTTTT
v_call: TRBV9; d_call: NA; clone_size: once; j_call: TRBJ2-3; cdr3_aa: CASSVVDSDTQYF; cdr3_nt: TGTGCCAGCAGCGTAGTTGACTCAGATACGCAGTATTTT
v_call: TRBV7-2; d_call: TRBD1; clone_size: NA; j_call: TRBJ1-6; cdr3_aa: CASSPAAGGNSPLHF; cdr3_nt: TGTGCCAGCAGCCCAGCGGCAGGGGGAAATTCACCCCTCCACTTT
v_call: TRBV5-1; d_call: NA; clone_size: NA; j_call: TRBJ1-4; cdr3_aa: CASRGTEYNEKLFF; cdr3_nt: TGCGCCAGCAGGGGGACGGAATATAATGAAAAACTGTTTTTT
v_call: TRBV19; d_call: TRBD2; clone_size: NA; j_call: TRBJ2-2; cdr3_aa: CASRLAGANTGELFF; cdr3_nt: TGTGCCAGTAGACTAGCGGGTGCGAACACCGGGGAGCTGTTTTTT
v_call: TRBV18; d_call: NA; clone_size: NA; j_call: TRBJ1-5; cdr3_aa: CASSPTGQTSNQPQHF; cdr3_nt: TGTGCCAGCTCACCTACGGGACAAACTAGCAATCAGCCCCAGCATTTT
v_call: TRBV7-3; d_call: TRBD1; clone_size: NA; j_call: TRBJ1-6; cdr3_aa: CASSSGQGNSPLHF; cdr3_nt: TGTGCCAGCAGCTCAGGACAGGGGAATTCACCCCTCCACTTT
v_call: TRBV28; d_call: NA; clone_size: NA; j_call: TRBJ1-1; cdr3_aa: CASSLVRTEAFF; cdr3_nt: TGTGCCAGCAGTTTAGTTCGGACTGAAGCTTTCTTT
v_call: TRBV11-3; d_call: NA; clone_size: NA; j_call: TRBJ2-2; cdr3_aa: CASSLDQETGELFF; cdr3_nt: TGTGCCAGCAGCTTAGATCAGGAGACCGGGGAGCTGTTTTTT
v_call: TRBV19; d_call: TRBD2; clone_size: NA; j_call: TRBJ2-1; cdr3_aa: CASSIASGSTHEQFF; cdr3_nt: TGTGCCAGTAGTATAGCAAGCGGGAGTACCCATGAGCAGTTCTTC
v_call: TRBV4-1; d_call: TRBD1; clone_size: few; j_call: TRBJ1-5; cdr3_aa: CASSPDRDQPQHF; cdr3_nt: TGCGCCAGCAGCCCTGACAGGGATCAGCCCCAGCATTTT
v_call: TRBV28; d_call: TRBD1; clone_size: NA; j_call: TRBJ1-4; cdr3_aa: CASSGDRGLEKLFF; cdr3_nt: TGTGCCAGCAGTGGGGACAGGGGGCTGGAAAAACTGTTTTTT
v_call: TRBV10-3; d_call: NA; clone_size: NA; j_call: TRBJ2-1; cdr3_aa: CAISAGGLSYNEQFF; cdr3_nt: TGTGCCATCAGTGCTGGGGGACTCTCATACAATGAGCAGTTCTTC
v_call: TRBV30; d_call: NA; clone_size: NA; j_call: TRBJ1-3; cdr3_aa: CAWSRTGNTIYF; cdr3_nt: TGTGCCTGGAGTAGGACAGGAAACACCATATATTTT
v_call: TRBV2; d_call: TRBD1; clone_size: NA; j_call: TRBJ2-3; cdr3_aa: CASSEQGATDTQYF; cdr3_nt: TGTGCCAGCAGTGAACAGGGGGCCACAGATACGCAGTATTTT
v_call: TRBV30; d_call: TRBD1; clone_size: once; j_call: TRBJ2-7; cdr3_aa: CAWRFGQGTPYEQYF; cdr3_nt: TGTGCCTGGAGGTTCGGACAGGGGACACCCTACGAGCAGTACTTC
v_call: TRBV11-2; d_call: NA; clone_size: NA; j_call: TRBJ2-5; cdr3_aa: CASSFSRTPIQTQYF; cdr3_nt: TGTGCCAGCAGCTTTTCGCGGACGCCTATCCAGACCCAGTACTTC
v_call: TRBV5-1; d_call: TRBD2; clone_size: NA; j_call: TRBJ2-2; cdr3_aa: CASSERAGDTGELFF; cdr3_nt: TGCGCCAGCAGCGAAAGAGCGGGAGACACCGGGGAGCTGTTTTTT
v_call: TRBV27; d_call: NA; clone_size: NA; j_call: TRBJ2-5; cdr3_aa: CASSPGRRARRVETQYF; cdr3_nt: TGTGCCAGCAGTCCCGGCCGTAGGGCTCGGAGGGTAGAGACCCAGTACTTC
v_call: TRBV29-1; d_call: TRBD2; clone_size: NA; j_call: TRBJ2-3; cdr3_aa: CSVEGTSGGPTDTQYF; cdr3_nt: TGCAGCGTTGAGGGGACTAGCGGGGGGCCCACAGATACGCAGTATTTT
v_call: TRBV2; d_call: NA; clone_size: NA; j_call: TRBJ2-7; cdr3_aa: CASTTSGNHEQYF; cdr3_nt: TGTGCCAGCACGACTTCGGGGAATCACGAACAGTACTTC
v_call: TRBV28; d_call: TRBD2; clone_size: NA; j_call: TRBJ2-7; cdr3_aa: CASSSGGAGGLEQYF; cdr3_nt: TGTGCCAGCAGTTCAGGGGGAGCGGGGGGGCTTGAGCAGTACTTC
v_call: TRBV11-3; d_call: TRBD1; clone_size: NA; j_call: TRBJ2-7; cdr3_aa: CASSLGRTGVDEQYF; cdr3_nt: TGTGCCAGCAGCCTAGGGAGGACAGGGGTCGACGAGCAGTACTTC
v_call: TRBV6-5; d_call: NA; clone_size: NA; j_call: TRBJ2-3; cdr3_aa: CASSKVQFSTDTQYF; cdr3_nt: TGTGCCAGCAGCAAAGTACAGTTCAGCACAGATACGCAGTATTTT
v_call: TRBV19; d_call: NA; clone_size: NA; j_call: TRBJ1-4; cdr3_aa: CASSPPGRRNEKLFF; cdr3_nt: TGTGCCAGTAGTCCTCCGGGACGGCGTAATGAAAAACTGTTTTTT
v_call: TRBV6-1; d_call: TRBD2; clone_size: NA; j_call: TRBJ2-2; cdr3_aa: CASSGPLGTSAGELFF; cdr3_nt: TGTGCCAGCAGTGGACCCCTCGGGACTAGCGCCGGGGAGCTGTTTTTT
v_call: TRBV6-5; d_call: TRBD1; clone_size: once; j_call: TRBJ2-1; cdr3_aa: CASRTGGHNEQFF; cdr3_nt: TGTGCCAGCAGGACAGGGGGTCACAATGAGCAGTTCTTC
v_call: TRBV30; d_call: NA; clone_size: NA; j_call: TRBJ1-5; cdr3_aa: CAWSVNLVGQPQHF; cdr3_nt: TGTGCCTGGAGTGTAAACCTGGTGGGTCAGCCCCAGCATTTT
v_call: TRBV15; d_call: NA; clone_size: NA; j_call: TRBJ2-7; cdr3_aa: CATSRDVAGAEQYF; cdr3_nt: TGTGCCACCAGCAGAGATGTGGCGGGGGCCGAGCAGTACTTC